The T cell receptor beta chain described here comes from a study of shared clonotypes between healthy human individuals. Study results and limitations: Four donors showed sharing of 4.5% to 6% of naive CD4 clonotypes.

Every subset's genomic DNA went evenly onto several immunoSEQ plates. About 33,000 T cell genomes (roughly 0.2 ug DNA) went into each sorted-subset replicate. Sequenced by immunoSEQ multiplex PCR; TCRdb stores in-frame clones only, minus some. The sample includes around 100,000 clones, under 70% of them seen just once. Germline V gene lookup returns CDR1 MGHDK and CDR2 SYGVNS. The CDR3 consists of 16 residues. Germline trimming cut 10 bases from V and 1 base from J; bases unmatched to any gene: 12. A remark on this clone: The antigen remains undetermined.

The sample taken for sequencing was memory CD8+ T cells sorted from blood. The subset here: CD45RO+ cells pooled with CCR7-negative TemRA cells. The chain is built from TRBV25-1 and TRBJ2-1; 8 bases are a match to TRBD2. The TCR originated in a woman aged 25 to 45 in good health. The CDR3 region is CATTTGGGLSYNEQFF. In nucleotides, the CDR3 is TGTGCCACTACAACCGGGGGGGGACTTTCCTACAATGAGCAGTTCTTC.